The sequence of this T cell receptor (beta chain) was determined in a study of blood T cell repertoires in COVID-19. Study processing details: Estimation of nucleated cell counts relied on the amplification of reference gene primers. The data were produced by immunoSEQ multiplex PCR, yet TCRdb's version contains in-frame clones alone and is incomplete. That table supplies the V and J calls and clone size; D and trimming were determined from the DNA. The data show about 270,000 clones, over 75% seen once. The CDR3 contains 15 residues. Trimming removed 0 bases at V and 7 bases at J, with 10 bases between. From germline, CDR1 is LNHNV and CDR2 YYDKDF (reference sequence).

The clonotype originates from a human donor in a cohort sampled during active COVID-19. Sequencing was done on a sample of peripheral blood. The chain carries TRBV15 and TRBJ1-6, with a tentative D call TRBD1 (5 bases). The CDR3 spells CATSREGVGNSPLHF. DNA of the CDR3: TGTGCCACCAGCAGAGAAGGGGTGGGAAATTCACCCCTCCACTTT.